This TCR beta chain was captured in a study of OX40 agonist ivuxolimab in advanced cancers. Sequencing used immunoSEQ multiplex PCR; TCRdb keeps in-frame clones, though not all of them. The sample lists roughly 90,000 clones, 75% to 95% occurring once. The CDR3 runs 17 residues. Germline CDR1 is MDHEN and CDR2 is SYDVKM. Losses at the gene ends were 3 bases for V and 4 bases for J; bases not matched to a gene: 6. V is TRBV28 and J is TRBJ1-4, with 12 bases identical to TRBD1. The sequence came from an adult with an advanced solid tumor such as melanoma, head and neck, liver or kidney cancer. Sequencing used CD4+ or CD8+ T cells sorted from blood, obtained in a trial of the OX40 agonist ivuxolimab. CDR3 in DNA: TGTGCCAGCAGTTTGGGGACAGGGGGCCGGAATAATGAAAAACTGTTTTTT. Translating it yields CASSLGTGGRNNEKLFF.